This TCR beta chain came from a study of regulatory T cells in long-lasting Graves disease. Arm-PCR of CDR3 regions and iRepertoire HTBI primers were used to build TCR beta libraries. One entry per CDR3 protein, called by TCRdb with MiXCR from the multiplex PCR reads. This table has 350,000 to 450,000 distinct CDR3 sequences, about 20% appearing once. The CDR3 is made up of 11 amino acids. Germline CDR1 is ENHRY and CDR2 is SYGVKD. V lost 7 bases to trimming and J lost 8 bases, with 11 bases between them. Comment on this clonotype: What it binds is not known.

This sample's time point: persistent/refractory GD, antithyroid drugs over 5 years with positive TRAb. RNA extracted from PBMCs served as the sequencing template. In this cohort, patients came from an endocrinology department located in Xi'an, China. The study, taken as a whole, reports: Clonotypes that were public and shared totalled fewer than 3,500 in persistent patients versus roughly 1,000 in new patients.

The clonotype was recovered from a female donor with Graves disease. The V and J genes are TRBV10-3 and TRBJ1-2; D may be TRBD1 (5 bases). Sample: peripheral blood mononuclear cells (PBMCs), taken when the disease was refractory, from a patient treated with antithyroid drugs. CDR3 sequence reads: CAITSGKGYTF. The CDR3 nucleotides read TGTGCCATCACATCAGGGAAGGGCTACACCTTC.